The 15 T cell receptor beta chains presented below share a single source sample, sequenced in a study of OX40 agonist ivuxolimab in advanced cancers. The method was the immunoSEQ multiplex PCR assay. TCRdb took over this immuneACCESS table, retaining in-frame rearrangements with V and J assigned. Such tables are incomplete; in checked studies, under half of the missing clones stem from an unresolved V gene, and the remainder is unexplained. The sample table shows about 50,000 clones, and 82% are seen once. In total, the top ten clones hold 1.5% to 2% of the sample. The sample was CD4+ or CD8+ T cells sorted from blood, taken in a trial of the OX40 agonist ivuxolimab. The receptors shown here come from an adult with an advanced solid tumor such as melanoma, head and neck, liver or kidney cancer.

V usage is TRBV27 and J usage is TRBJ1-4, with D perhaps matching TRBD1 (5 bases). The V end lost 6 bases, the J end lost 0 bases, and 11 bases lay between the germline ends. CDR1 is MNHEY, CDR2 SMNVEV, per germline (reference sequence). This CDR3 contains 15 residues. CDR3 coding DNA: TGTGCCAGCAGAGCCTCGGGGGCAACTAATGAAAAACTGTTTTTT. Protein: CASRASGATNEKLFF.

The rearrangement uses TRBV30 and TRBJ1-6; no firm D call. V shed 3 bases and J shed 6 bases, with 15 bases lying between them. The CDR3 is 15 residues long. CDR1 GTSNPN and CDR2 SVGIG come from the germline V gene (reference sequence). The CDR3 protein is CAWRGSNGRNSPLHF. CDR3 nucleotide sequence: TGTGCCTGGAGGGGCAGTAACGGACGTAATTCACCCCTCCACTTT.

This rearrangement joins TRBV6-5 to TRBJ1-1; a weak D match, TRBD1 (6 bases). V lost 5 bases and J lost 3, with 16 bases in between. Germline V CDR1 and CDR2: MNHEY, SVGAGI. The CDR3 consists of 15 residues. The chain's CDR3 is CASSNFQGRYTEAFF. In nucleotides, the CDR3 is TGTGCCAGCAGTAACTTCCAGGGGAGGTACACTGAAGCTTTCTTT.

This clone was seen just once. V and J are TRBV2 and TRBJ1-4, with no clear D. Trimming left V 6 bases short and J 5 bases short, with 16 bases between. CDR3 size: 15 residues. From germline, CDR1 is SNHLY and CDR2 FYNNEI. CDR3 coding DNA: TGTGCCAGCAGCGACAACCCACGGAACAATGAAAAACTGTTTTTT. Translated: CASSDNPRNNEKLFF.

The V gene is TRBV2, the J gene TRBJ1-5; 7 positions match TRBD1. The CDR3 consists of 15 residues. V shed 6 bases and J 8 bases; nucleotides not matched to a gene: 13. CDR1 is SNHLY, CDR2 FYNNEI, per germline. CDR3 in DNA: TGTGCCAGCAGGGAACAGGGGATTTTTATCAAGCCCCAGCATTTT. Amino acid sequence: CASREQGIFIKPQHF. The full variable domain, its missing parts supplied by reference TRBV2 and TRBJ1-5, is EPEVTQTPSHQVTQMGQEVILRCVPISNHLYFYWYRQILGQKVEFLVSFYNNEISEKSEIFDDQFSVERPDGSNFTLKIRSTKLEDSAMYFCASREQGIFIKPQHFGDGTRLSIL.

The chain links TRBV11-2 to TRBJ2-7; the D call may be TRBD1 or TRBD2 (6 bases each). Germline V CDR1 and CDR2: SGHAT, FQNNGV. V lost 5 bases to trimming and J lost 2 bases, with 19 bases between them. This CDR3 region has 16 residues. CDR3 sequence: CASSPRGGGATYEQYF. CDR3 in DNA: TGTGCCAGCAGCCCCAGGGGAGGCGGGGCGACCTACGAGCAGTACTTC.

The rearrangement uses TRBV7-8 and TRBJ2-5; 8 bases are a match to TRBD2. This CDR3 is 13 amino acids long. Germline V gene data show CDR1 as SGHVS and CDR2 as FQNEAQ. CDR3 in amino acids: CAGSGVFGQTQYF. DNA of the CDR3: TGTGCGGGTAGCGGGGTATTCGGCCAGACCCAGTACTTC. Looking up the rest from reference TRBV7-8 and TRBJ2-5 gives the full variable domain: GAGVSQSPRYKVAKRGQDVALRCDPISGHVSLFWYQQALGQGPEFLTYFQNEAQLDKSGLPSDRFFAERPEGSVSTLKIQRTQQEDSAVYLCAGSGVFGQTQYFGPGTRLLVL.

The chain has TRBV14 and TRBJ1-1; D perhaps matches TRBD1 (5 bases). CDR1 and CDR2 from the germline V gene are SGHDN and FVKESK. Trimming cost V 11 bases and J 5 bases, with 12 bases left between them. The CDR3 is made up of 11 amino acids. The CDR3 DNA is TGTGCCGCCGGGAGGGGAACTGAAGCTTTCTTT. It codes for CAAGRGTEAFF.

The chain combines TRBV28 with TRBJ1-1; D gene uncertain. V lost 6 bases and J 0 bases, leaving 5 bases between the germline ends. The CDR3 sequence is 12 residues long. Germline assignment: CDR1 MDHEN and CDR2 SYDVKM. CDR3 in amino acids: CASRSVNTEAFF. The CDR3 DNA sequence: TGTGCCAGCAGGAGCGTGAACACTGAAGCTTTCTTT.

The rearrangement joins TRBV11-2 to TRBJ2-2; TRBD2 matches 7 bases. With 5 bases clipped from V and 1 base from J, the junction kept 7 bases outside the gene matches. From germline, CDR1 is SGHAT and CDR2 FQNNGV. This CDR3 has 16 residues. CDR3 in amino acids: CASSRSQRGNTGELFF. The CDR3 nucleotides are TGTGCCAGCAGCCGCTCTCAGCGGGGGAACACCGGGGAGCTGTTTTTT.

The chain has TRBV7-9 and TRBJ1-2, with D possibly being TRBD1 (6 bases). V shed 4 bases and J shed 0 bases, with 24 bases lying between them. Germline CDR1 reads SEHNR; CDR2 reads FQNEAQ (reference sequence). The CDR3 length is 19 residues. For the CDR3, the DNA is TGTGCCAGCAGCTCATCTGCCCCGTTTGAACAGGGTGCTAACTATGGCTACACCTTC. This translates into CASSSSAPFEQGANYGYTF. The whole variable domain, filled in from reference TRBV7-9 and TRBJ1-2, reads DTGVSQNPRHKITKRGQNVTFRCDPISEHNRLYWYRQTLGQGPEFLTYFQNEAQLEKSRLLSDRFSAERPKGSFSTLEIQRTEQGDSAMYLCASSSSAPFEQGANYGYTFGSGTRLTVV.

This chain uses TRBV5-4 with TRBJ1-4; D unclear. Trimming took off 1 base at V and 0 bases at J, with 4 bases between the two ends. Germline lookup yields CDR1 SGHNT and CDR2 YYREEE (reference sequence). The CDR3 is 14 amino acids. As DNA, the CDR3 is TGTGCCAGCAGCTTGACCGCAACTAATGAAAAACTGTTTTTT. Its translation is CASSLTATNEKLFF.

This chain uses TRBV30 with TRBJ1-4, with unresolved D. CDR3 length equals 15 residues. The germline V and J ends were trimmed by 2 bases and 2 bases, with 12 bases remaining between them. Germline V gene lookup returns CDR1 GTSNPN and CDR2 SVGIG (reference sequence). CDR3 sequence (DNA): TGTGCCTGGAGTCGGCGTGGAAGTACTAATGAAAAACTGTTTTTT. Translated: CAWSRRGSTNEKLFF.

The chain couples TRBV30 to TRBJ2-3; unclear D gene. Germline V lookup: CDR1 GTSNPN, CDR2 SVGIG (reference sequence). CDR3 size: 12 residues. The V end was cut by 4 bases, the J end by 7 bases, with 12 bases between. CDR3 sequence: CAWKRLRNTQYF. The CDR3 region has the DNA TGTGCCTGGAAGAGGCTTCGGAATACGCAGTATTTT.

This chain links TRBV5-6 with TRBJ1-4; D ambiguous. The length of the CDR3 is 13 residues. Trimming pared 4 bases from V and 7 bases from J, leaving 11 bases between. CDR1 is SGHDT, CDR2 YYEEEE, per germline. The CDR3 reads CASSRPSSEKLFF. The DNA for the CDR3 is TGTGCCAGCAGCCGTCCGTCGAGTGAAAAACTGTTTTTT.